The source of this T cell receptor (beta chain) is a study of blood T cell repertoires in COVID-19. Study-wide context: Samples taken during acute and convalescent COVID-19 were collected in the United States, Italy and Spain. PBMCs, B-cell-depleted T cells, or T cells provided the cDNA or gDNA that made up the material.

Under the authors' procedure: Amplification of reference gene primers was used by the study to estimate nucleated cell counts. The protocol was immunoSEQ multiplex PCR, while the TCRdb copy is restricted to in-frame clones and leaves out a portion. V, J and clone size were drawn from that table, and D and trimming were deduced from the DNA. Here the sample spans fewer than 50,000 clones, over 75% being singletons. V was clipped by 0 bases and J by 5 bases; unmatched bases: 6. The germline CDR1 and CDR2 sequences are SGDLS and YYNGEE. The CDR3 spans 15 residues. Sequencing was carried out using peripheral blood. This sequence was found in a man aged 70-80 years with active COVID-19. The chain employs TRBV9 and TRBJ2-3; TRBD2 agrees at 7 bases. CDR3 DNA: TGTGCCAGCAGCGTAGTAGGGACTACCCTAGATACGCAGTATTTT. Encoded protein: CASSVVGTTLDTQYF. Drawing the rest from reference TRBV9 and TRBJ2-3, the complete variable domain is DSGVTQTPKHLITATGQRVTLRCSPRSGDLSVYWYQQSLDQGLQFLIQYYNGEERAKGNILERFSAQQFPDLHSELNLSSLELGDSALYFCASSVVGTTLDTQYFGPGTRLTVL.